These 17 T cell receptor beta chains were all obtained from the same sample, sequenced in a study of T cells in localized non-small cell lung cancer. Here immunoSEQ multiplex PCR was the method, and the copy in TCRdb shows in-frame clones only, minus some. The data hold tens of thousands of clones, with roughly 90% observed a single time. The sample consisted of peripheral blood, taken before any cancer treatment. All receptors derive from a man between 40 and 70 years old with stage I squamous cell lung carcinoma.

The chain joins TRBV2 to TRBJ1-2; no reliable D call. The V gene's germline CDR1 is SNHLY and CDR2 FYNNEI. The V end was cut by 3 bases, the J end by 5 bases, with 13 bases between. CDR3 length equals 14 residues. For the CDR3, the DNA is TGTGCCAGCAGTGAGGGCGGGCAAAGGTATGGCTACACCTTC. The encoded protein is CASSEGGQRYGYTF.

The rearrangement uses TRBV18 and TRBJ2-3; the match to TRBD2 covers 11 bases. Germline CDR1 KGHSH, CDR2 LQKENI. The CDR3 has 18 amino acids. The V gene end was trimmed by 5 bases and the J gene end by 9 bases; junction bases not matched to a gene: 19. CDR3 coding DNA: TGTGCCAGCTCAACGACTAGCGGGACCGAAACAGTCCCTCAAACGCAGTATTTT. It is translated as CASSTTSGTETVPQTQYF.

Only a few counts were recorded for this clone. DNA for the CDR3: TGTGCCAGCAGCCGTCCCATCAAGGGCACTGAAGCTTTCTTT. Translating gives CASSRPIKGTEAFF. This chain connects TRBV4-2 to TRBJ1-1; D is unresolved. The CDR3 has 14 amino acids. V shed 4 bases and J shed 4 bases, with 13 bases lying between them. Looked up from germline, CDR1 is LGHNA and CDR2 is YNFKEQ.

This clone showed up just once. This chain joins TRBV5-4 and TRBJ1-5; D unclear. The length of the CDR3 is 12 residues. Germline values: CDR1 SGHNT, CDR2 YYREEE (reference sequence). V gave up 0 bases and J gave up 5 bases, with 3 bases separating them. The CDR3 nucleotides are TGTGCCAGCAGCTTGGTAGATCAGCCCCAGCATTTT. It encodes CASSLVDQPQHF.

V usage is TRBV5-4 and J usage is TRBJ2-7; TRBD2 agrees at 11 bases. The CDR3 has 15 amino acids. Germline trimming cut 2 bases from V and 3 bases from J; bases unmatched to any gene: 4. CDR1 is SGHNT and CDR2 is YYREEE in the germline V gene (reference sequence). CDR3 sequence reads: CASSFEGLADYEQYF. CDR3 bases: TGTGCCAGCAGCTTTGAGGGACTAGCGGACTACGAGCAGTACTTC.

V and J are TRBV4-2 and TRBJ2-1; 9 positions agree with TRBD2. Germline assignment: CDR1 LGHNA and CDR2 YNFKEQ. V lost 1 base, J lost 10 bases, and 17 bases stayed unmatched. The CDR3 extends over 18 amino acids. CDR3: CASSQADRDLAGPGEQFF. For the CDR3, the DNA is TGTGCCAGCAGCCAAGCTGATCGGGATCTAGCGGGGCCAGGGGAGCAGTTCTTC.

The rearrangement joins TRBV11-3 to TRBJ2-3, with D possibly matching TRBD1 (6 bases). CDR3 size: 14 residues. Germline CDR1 and CDR2: SGHNT and YENEEA. V lost 3 bases and J lost 2, with 9 bases in between. Here the CDR3 reads CASSLGASTDTQYF. CDR3 DNA: TGTGCCAGCAGCTTGGGGGCTTCCACAGATACGCAGTATTTT.

This clone showed up just once. This chain links TRBV4-1 with TRBJ1-5; TRBD1 matches at 7 bases. The ends lost 1 base at V and 2 bases at J; junction bases unmatched: 8. The CDR3 contains 17 residues. Germline V gene sequence: CDR1 MGHRA, CDR2 YSYEKL. The DNA of the CDR3 is TGCGCCAGCAGCCAAGGCGCTTTTACAGGGGGCAATCAGCCCCAGCATTTT. This translates into CASSQGAFTGGNQPQHF.

This CDR3 is CASSMGRSQPQHF. CDR3 sequence (DNA): TGTGCCAGTAGTATGGGAAGAAGTCAGCCCCAGCATTTT. The genes are TRBV19 and TRBJ1-5; D unresolved. The CDR3 covers 13 residues. Germline loops: CDR1 LNHDA, CDR2 SQIVND (reference sequence). Deletions cut 3 bases from V and 6 bases from J, with 9 bases between.

The V call is TRBV28, the J call TRBJ2-3, with a tentative D call TRBD1 (6 bases). CDR3 length: 16 amino acids. Trimming removed 2 bases from V and 5 bases from J, with 17 bases in between. The V gene's germline CDR1 is MDHEN and CDR2 SYDVKM. The CDR3 reads CASSLGGQGPRDTQYF. The CDR3 DNA follows: TGTGCCAGCAGTTTAGGCGGTCAGGGGCCGCGAGATACGCAGTATTTT.

Regarding this clone: Other DNA sequences in this specimen translate into the identical CDR3. V usage is TRBV30 and J usage is TRBJ1-5; no clear D. The CDR3 totals 13 residues. The germline V gene has CDR1 GTSNPN and CDR2 SVGIG (reference sequence). V gave up 1 base and J gave up 0 bases, with 4 bases separating them. The DNA for the CDR3 is TGTGCCTGGAGTGGACTTAGCAATCAGCCCCAGCATTTT. Protein sequence: CAWSGLSNQPQHF.

The chain is built from TRBV29-1 and TRBJ2-5; TRBD1 is a possible D gene (8 bases). Looked up from germline, CDR1 is SQVTM and CDR2 is ANQGSEA. This CDR3 region has 14 residues. V dropped 5 bases and J dropped 3 bases, with 16 bases sitting between them. CDR3 in amino acids: CSVKDRAGEETQYF. CDR3 bases: TGCAGCGTTAAGGACAGGGCGGGAGAAGAGACCCAGTACTTC.

The count of this clone is one. The V gene is TRBV5-4, the J gene TRBJ2-2; perhaps TRBD1 as D (5 bases). CDR1 is SGHNT, CDR2 YYREEE, per germline (reference sequence). V shed 4 bases and J shed 0 bases, with 10 bases lying between them. The CDR3 runs to 15 residues. CDR3 sequence: CASSEDIPNTGELFF. CDR3 bases: TGTGCCAGCAGCGAGGACATACCGAACACCGGGGAGCTGTTTTTT.

The chain couples TRBV7-2 to TRBJ2-6, with D hard to call. V was clipped by 5 bases and J by 2 bases, with 7 bases between them. Germline V lookup: CDR1 SGHTA, CDR2 FQGNSA. The CDR3 is 14 amino acids. The CDR3 DNA sequence: TGTGCCAGCAGCCGAGTGACTGGGGCCAACGTCCTGACTTTC. The encoded protein is CASSRVTGANVLTF.

The DNA of the CDR3 is TGTGCCATCAGTGAGCGGGCTAGCGGGAGCAACGAGCAGTACTTC. It is translated as CAISERASGSNEQYF. The chain uses TRBV10-3 and TRBJ2-7; TRBD2 matches 10 bases. Germline trimming cut 2 bases from V and 5 bases from J; bases unmatched to any gene: 6. CDR1 is ENHRY and CDR2 is SYGVKD in the germline V gene. The CDR3 has 15 amino acids.

The chain employs TRBV6-5 and TRBJ2-3; 7 positions agree with TRBD1. The J segment lost 0 bases and the V segment lost 6 bases, leaving 3 bases of the junction unmatched. The CDR3 runs to 14 residues. Germline V lookup: CDR1 MNHEY, CDR2 SVGAGI. The CDR3 DNA sequence: TGTGCCAGCAGAAACAGGGGAAGCACAGATACGCAGTATTTT. Amino acids: CASRNRGSTDTQYF.

The rearrangement links TRBV10-3 to TRBJ1-3, with D uncertain. The V gene lost 0 bases and the J gene lost 6 bases, with 9 bases spanning the gap. The CDR3 length is 14 residues. In germline, CDR1 is ENHRY, CDR2 SYGVKD. The CDR3 here is CAISESATKNTIYF. CDR3 nucleotides: TGTGCCATCAGTGAGTCCGCGACGAAAAACACCATATATTTT.